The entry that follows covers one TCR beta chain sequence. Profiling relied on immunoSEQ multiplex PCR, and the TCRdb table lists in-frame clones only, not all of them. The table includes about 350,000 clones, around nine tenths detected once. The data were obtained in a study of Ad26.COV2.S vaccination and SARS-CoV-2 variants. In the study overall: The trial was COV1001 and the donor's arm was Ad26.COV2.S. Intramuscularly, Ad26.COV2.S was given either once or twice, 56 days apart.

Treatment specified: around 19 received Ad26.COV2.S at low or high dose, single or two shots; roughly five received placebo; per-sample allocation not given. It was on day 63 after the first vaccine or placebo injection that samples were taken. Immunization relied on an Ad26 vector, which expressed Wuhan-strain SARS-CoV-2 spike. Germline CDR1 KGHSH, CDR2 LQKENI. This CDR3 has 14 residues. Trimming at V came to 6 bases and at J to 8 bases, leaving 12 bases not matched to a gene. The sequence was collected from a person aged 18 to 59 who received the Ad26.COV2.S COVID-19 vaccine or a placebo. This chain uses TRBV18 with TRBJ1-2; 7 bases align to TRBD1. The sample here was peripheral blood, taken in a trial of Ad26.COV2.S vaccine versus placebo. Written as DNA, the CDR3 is TGTGCCAGCTCCATCCAGACAGGGCAAGAGGGCTACACCTTC. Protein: CASSIQTGQEGYTF. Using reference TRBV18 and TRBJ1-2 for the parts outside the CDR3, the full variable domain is NAGVMQNPRHLVRRRGQEARLRCSPMKGHSHVYWYRQLPEEGLKFMVYLQKENIIDESGMPKERFSAEFPKEGPSILRIQQVVRGDSAAYFCASSIQTGQEGYTFGSGTRLTVV.